The T cell receptor (beta chain) under discussion was sequenced for a study of blood T cell repertoires in COVID-19. Overall study: The United States, Italy and Spain provided the acute and convalescent COVID-19 samples.

Repertoires were generated with immunoSEQ multiplex PCR, while TCRdb's copy carries only in-frame clones and drops some. The table has approximately 140,000 clones, under 80% seen once. CDR1 is MNHEY and CDR2 is SVGEGT in the germline V gene. The CDR3 consists of 16 residues. Trimming removed 5 bases from V and 7 bases from J; junction bases left unmatched: 11. The sequence was obtained from a man of 80 years or more with acute or convalescent COVID-19. Specimen: peripheral blood. The J gene is TRBJ2-1, the V gene TRBV6-2 or TRBV6-3; 10 bases match TRBD2. CDR3 loop: CASSPPGLAKRNEQFF. CDR3 coding DNA: TGTGCCAGCAGTCCCCCGGGACTAGCGAAAAGAAATGAGCAGTTCTTC.